This T cell receptor (beta chain) was identified in a study of CD8 T cells in Susac syndrome. The J segment lost 0 bases and the V segment lost 4 bases, leaving 8 bases of the junction unmatched. The germline V gene encodes CDR1 SGHRS and CDR2 YFSETQ. This CDR3 comprises 17 residues. RNA totalling about 0.5 to 1 ug underwent reverse transcription with random hexamers. TCRdb reprocessed the immunoSEQ multiplex PCR reads with MiXCR, giving one entry per CDR3 protein. The data show 120,000 to 150,000 distinct CDR3 sequences, approximately 93% seen once. It was negative isolation that provided the CD8+ and CD4+ T cells, whereas TEMRA cells were enriched by FACS.

The sequence derives from a human donor in good health. The specimen was CD4+ T cells from PBMCs. The chain links TRBV5-1 to TRBJ2-5; 11 positions match TRBD1. CDR3 sequence (DNA): TGCGCCAGCAGCATATGGGACAGGGGGACGTACCAAGAGACCCAGTACTTC. This codes for CASSIWDRGTYQETQYF. Filled out from reference TRBV5-1 and TRBJ2-5, the complete variable domain reads KAGVTQTPRYLIKTRGQQVTLSCSPISGHRSVSWYQQTPGQGLQFLFEYFSETQRNKGNFPGRFSGRQFSNSRSEMNVSTLELGDSALYLCASSIWDRGTYQETQYFGPGTRLLVL.